Sequencing of this T cell receptor beta chain was carried out in a study of T-cell reconstitution after alpha-beta-depleted transplantation in children. The authors prepared the TCRbeta library with unique molecular identifiers. TCRdb re-analysed the PCR reads in MiXCR, keeping a single row per CDR3 protein. This table has 260,000 or so distinct CDR3 sequences, 12% appearing once. This clonotype was found many times. The CDR3 extends over 13 amino acids. The germline V gene encodes CDR1 SEHNR and CDR2 FQNEAQ (reference sequence). Trimming shortened V by 4 bases and J by 4 bases, and 10 bases separated the two germline ends.

The sequenced sample was PBMCs from the stem cell graft donor, obtained from the stem cell graft. This rearrangement joins TRBV7-9 to TRBJ1-2; the D is unclear. The TCR originated in a human donor who donated a stem cell graft to a child with acute lymphoblastic leukemia. This CDR3 reads CASSSGLFYGYTF. CDR3 in DNA: TGTGCCAGCAGCTCCGGGTTATTCTATGGCTACACCTTC.